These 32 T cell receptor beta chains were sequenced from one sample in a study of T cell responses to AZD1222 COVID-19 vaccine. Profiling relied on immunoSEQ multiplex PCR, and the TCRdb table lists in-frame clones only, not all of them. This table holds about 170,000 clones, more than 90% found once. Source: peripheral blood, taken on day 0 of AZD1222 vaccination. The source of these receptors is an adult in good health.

The CDR3 spells CASSRDVGNEQFF. The CDR3 DNA follows: TGTGCCAGCAGCAGGGATGTTGGGAATGAGCAGTTCTTC. The V and J genes are TRBV5-4 and TRBJ2-1; D is uncertain. CDR1 SGHNT and CDR2 YYREEE come from the germline V gene (reference sequence). The CDR3 runs to 13 residues. Trimming pared 4 bases from V and 7 bases from J, leaving 12 bases between.

The CDR3 is CASKTREINTGELFF. The CDR3 DNA follows: TGTGCCAGCAAGACAAGGGAGATAAACACCGGGGAGCTGTTTTTT. V is TRBV6-5 and J is TRBJ2-2; TRBD2 is a possible D gene (5 bases). Trimming took off 7 bases at V and 2 bases at J, with 14 bases between the two ends. Germline V gives CDR1 MNHEY, CDR2 SVGAGI. This CDR3 contains 15 residues.

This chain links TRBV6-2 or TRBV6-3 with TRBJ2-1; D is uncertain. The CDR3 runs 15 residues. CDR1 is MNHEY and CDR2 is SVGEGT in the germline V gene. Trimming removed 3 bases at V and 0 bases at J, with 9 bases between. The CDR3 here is CASSYKRFSYNEQFF. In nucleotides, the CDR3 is TGTGCCAGCAGTTATAAGAGGTTCTCCTACAATGAGCAGTTCTTC.

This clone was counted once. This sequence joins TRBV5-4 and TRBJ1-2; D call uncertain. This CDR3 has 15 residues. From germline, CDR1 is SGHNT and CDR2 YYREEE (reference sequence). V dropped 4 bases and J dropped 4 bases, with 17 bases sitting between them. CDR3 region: CASSPEGIRVYGYTF. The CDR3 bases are TGTGCCAGCAGCCCTGAAGGGATTCGGGTCTATGGCTACACCTTC. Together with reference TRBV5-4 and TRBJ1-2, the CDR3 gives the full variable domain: ETGVTQSPTHLIKTRGQQVTLRCSSQSGHNTVSWYQQALGQGPQFIFQYYREEENGRGNFPPRFSGLQFPNYSSELNVNALELDDSALYLCASSPEGIRVYGYTFGSGTRLTVV.

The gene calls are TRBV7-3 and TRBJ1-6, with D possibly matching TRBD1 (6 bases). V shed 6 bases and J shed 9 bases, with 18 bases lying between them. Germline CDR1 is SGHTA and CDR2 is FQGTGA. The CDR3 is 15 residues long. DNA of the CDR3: TGTGCCAGCAGTCCTACAGGGTCGCTCCTTTCACCCCTCCACTTT. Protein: CASSPTGSLLSPLHF. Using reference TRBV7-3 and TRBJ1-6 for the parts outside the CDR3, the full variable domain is GAGVSQTPSNKVTEKGKYVELRCDPISGHTALYWYRQSLGQGPEFLIYFQGTGAADDSGLPNDRFFAVRPEGSVSTLKIQRTERGDSAVYLCASSPTGSLLSPLHFGNGTRLTVT.

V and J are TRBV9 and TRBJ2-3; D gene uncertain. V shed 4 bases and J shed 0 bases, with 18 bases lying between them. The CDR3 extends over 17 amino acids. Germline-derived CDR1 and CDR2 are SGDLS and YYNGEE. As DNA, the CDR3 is TGTGCCAGCAGCCCTAAGGACGGTCCTCTTAGCACAGATACGCAGTATTTT. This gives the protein CASSPKDGPLSTDTQYF.

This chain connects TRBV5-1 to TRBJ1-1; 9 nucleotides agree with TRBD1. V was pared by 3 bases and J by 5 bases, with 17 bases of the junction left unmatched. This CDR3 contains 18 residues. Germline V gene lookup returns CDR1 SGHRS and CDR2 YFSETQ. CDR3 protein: CASSSWTGVKGISTEAFF. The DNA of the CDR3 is TGCGCCAGCAGCTCCTGGACAGGGGTAAAGGGTATTAGTACTGAAGCTTTCTTT.

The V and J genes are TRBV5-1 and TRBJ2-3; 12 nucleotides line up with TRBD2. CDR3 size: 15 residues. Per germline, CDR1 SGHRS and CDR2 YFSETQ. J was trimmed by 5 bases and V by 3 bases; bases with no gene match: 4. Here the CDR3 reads CASSSSGRAVDTQYF. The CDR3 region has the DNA TGCGCCAGCAGCTCTAGCGGGAGGGCCGTAGATACGCAGTATTTT.

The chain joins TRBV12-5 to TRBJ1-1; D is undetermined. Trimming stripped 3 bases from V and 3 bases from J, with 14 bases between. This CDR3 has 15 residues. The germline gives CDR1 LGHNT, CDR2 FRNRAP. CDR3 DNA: TGTGCTAGTGGTTTCATGCTCGGAGTCGACACTGAAGCTTTCTTT. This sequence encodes CASGFMLGVDTEAFF.

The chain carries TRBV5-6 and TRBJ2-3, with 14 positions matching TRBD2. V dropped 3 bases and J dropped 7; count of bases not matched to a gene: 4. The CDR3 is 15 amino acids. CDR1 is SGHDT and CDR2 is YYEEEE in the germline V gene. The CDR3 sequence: CASSWGTSGGHTQYF. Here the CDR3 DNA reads TGTGCCAGCAGCTGGGGGACTAGCGGGGGACATACGCAGTATTTT. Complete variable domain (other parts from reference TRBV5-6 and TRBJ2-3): DAGVTQSPTHLIKTRGQQVTLRCSPKSGHDTVSWYQQALGQGPQFIFQYYEEEERQRGNFPDRFSGHQFPNYSSELNVNALLLGDSALYLCASSWGTSGGHTQYFGPGTRLTVL.

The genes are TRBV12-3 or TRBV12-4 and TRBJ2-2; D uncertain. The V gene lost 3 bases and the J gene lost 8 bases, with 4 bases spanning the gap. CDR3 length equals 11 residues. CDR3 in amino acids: CASSLQGELFF. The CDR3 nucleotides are TGTGCCAGCAGTTTGCAAGGGGAGCTGTTTTTT.

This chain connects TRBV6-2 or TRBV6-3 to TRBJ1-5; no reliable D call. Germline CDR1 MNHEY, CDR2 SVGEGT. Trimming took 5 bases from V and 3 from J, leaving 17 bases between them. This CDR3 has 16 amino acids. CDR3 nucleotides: TGTGCCAGCAGTATTCGGACGGACCTCTTCAATCAGCCCCAGCATTTT. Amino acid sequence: CASSIRTDLFNQPQHF.

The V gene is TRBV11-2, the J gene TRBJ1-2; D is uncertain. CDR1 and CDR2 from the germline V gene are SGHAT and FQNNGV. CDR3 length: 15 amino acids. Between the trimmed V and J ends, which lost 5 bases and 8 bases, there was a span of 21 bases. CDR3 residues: CASSPHAREGGGYTF. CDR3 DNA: TGTGCCAGCAGCCCACACGCCCGAGAGGGAGGCGGCTACACCTTC.

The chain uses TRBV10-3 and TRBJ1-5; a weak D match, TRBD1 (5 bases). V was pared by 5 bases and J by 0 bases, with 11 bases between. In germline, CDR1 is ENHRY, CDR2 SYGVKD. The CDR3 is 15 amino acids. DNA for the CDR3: TGTGCCATCAGTACAGACAGACCTAGCAATCAGCCCCAGCATTTT. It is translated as CAISTDRPSNQPQHF.

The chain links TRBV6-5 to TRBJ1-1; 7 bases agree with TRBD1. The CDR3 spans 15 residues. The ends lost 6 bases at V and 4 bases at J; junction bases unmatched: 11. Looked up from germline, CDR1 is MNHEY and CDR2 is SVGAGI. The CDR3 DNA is TGTGCCAGCAGCCAACATAGGGGGCGCATCACTGAAGCTTTCTTT. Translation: CASSQHRGRITEAFF.

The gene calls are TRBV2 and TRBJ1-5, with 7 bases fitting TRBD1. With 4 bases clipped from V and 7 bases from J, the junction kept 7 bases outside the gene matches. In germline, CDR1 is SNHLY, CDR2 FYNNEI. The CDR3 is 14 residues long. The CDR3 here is CASSATGVRQPQHF. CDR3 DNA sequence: TGTGCCAGCAGTGCTACAGGGGTTAGACAGCCCCAGCATTTT. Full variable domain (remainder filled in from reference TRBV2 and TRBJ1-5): EPEVTQTPSHQVTQMGQEVILRCVPISNHLYFYWYRQILGQKVEFLVSFYNNEISEKSEIFDDQFSVERPDGSNFTLKIRSTKLEDSAMYFCASSATGVRQPQHFGDGTRLSIL.

CDR3 DNA: TGTGCCAGCTCCCACGGACAGGGGGCGACCGGGGAGCTGTTTTTT. Translated: CASSHGQGATGELFF. The chain is built from TRBV18 and TRBJ2-2; 11 positions match TRBD1. J was trimmed by 5 bases and V by 6 bases; bases with no gene match: 5. Germline loops: CDR1 KGHSH, CDR2 LQKENI. CDR3 length: 15 amino acids. Using reference TRBV18 and TRBJ2-2 for the parts outside the CDR3, the full variable domain is NAGVMQNPRHLVRRRGQEARLRCSPMKGHSHVYWYRQLPEEGLKFMVYLQKENIIDESGMPKERFSAEFPKEGPSILRIQQVVRGDSAAYFCASSHGQGATGELFFGEGSRLTVL.

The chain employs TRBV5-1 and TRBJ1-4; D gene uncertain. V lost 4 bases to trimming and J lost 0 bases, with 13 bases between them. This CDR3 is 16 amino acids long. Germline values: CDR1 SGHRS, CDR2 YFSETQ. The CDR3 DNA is TGCGCCAGCAGCCCGGATTCAGGAGCAACTAATGAAAAACTGTTTTTT. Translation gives CASSPDSGATNEKLFF.

Here the CDR3 reads CASSFLGEATEQYF. CDR3 nucleotide sequence: TGCGCCAGCAGCTTCCTGGGGGAGGCTACCGAGCAGTACTTC. This chain joins TRBV5-1 and TRBJ2-7, with a tentative D call TRBD2 (6 bases). The CDR3 length is 14 residues. CDR1 SGHRS and CDR2 YFSETQ come from the germline V gene. The V gene lost 2 bases and the J gene lost 6 bases, with 15 bases spanning the gap.

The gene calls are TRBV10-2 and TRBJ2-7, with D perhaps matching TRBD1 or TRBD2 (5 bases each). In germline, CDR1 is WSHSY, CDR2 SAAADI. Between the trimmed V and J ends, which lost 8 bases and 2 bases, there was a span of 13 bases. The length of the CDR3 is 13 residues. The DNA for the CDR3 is TGCGCCAGCGGCTGGGACGCCGCCTACGAGCAGTACTTC. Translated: CASGWDAAYEQYF.

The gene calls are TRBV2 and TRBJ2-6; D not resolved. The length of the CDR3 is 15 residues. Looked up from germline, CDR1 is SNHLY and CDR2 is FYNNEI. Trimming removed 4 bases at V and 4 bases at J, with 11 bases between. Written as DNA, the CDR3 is TGTGCCAGCAGTGCCTCACATGGGGGGGCCAACGTCCTGACTTTC. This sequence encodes CASSASHGGANVLTF.

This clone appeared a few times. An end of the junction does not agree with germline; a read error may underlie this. In DNA, the CDR3 is TGTGCTAGCAGCTTGGGACTAGCGGACTACAATGAGCAGTTCTTC. This codes for CASSLGLADYNEQFF. V and J are TRBV7-7 and TRBJ2-1; 11 bases fit TRBD2. CDR3 length equals 15 residues. Germline V CDR1 and CDR2: SSHAT, FNYEAQ (reference sequence).

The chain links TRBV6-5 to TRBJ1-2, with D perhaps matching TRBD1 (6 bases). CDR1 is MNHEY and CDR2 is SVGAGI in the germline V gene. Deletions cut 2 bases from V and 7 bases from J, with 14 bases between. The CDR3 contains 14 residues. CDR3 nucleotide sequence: TGTGCCAGCAGTTACCGCGGGGGCCGGGGTGGCTACACCTTC. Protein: CASSYRGGRGGYTF.

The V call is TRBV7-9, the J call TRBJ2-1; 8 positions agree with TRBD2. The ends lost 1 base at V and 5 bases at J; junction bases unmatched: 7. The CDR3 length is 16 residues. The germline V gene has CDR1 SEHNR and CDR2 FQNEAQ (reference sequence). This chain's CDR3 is CASSLGSAGVHNEQFF. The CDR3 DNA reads TGTGCCAGCAGCTTAGGATCAGCGGGAGTGCACAATGAGCAGTTCTTC.

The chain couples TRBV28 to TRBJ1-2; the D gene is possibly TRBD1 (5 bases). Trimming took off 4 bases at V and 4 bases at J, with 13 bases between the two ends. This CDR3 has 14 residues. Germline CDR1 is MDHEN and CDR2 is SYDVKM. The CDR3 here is CASSYLGGAYGYTF. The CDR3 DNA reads TGTGCCAGCAGTTACCTCGGCGGGGCCTATGGCTACACCTTC.

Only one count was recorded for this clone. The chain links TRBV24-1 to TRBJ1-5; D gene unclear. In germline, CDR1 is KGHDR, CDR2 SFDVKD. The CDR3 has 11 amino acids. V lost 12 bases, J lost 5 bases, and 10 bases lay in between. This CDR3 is CASPLHQPQHF. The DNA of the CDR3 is TGTGCCTCACCTCTGCATCAGCCCCAGCATTTT.

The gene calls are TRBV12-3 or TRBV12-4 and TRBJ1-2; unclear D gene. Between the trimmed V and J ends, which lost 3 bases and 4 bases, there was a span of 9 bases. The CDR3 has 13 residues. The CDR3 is CASSLDGLYGYTF. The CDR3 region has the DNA TGTGCCAGCAGTTTGGACGGCCTCTATGGCTACACCTTC.

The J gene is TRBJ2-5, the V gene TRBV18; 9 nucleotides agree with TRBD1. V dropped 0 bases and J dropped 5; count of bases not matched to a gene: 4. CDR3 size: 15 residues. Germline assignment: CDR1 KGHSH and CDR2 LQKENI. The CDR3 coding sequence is TGTGCCAGCTCACCACCGTGGGGACAGGGTGAGACCCAGTACTTC. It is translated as CASSPPWGQGETQYF.

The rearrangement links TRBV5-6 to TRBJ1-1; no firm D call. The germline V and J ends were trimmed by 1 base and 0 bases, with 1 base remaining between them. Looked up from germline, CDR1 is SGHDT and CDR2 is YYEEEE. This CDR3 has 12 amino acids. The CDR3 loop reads CASSLLNTEAFF. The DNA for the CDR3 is TGTGCCAGCAGCTTGCTGAACACTGAAGCTTTCTTT.

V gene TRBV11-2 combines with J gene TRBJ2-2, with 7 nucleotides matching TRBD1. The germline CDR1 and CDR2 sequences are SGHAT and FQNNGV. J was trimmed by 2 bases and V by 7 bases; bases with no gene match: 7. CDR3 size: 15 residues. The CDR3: CASTEQGINTGELFF. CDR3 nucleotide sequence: TGTGCCAGCACCGAACAGGGGATCAACACCGGGGAGCTGTTTTTT.

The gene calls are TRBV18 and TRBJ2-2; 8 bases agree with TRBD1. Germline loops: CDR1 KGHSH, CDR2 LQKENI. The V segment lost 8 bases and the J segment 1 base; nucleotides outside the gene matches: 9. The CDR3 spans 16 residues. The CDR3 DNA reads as TGTGCCAGCCCGGACAGCGACAGGGGGAACACCGGGGAGCTGTTTTTT. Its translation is CASPDSDRGNTGELFF.

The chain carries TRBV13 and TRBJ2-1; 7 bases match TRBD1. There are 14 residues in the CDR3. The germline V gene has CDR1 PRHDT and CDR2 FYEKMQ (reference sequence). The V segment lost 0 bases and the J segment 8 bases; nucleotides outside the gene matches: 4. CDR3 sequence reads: CASSLGQGIDEQFF. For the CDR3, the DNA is TGTGCCAGCAGCTTAGGACAGGGGATAGATGAGCAGTTCTTC. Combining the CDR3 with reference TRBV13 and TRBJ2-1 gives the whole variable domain AAGVIQSPRHLIKEKRETATLKCYPIPRHDTVYWYQQGPGQDPQFLISFYEKMQSDKGSIPDRFSAQQFSDYHSELNMSSLELGDSALYFCASSLGQGIDEQFFGPGTRLTVL.